This entry lists 16 T cell receptor beta chains sequenced from one sample in a study of beta chain features in type 1 diabetes. Of the isolated RNA, all was reverse transcribed, and so the sequenced material was expressed TCRB transcripts. TCRdb keeps only in-frame clones here, not all; method: immunoSEQ multiplex PCR. The table includes approximately 150,000 clones, 10% detected once. Sequencing was carried out using naive CD4+ T cells from blood. The receptors here all came from a man aged 18 to 30 in good health.

On this clone: The same CDR3 arises from other DNA sequences in this sample as well. This chain joins TRBV5-5 and TRBJ2-5, with a weak D call TRBD2 (6 bases). Germline V gene lookup returns CDR1 SGHKS and CDR2 YYEKEE (reference sequence). The V end was cut by 1 base, the J end by 2 bases, with 6 bases between. The CDR3 sequence is 13 residues long. Here the CDR3 reads CASSLSGQETQYF. The DNA for the CDR3 is TGTGCCAGCAGCTTGAGCGGGCAAGAGACCCAGTACTTC.

This clone was seen a single time. V usage is TRBV4-2 and J usage is TRBJ1-4; D is perhaps TRBD1 (5 bases). Per the germline V gene, CDR1 is LGHNA and CDR2 is YNFKEQ. CDR3 length equals 15 residues. The germline V and J ends were trimmed by 0 bases and 4 bases, with 9 bases remaining between them. Here the CDR3 reads CASSQEAGGNEKLFF. The CDR3 DNA follows: TGTGCCAGCAGCCAAGAGGCGGGGGGTAATGAAAAACTGTTTTTT.

This clone was detected many times. V and J are TRBV7-2 and TRBJ1-1; the D is unclear. This CDR3 has 12 residues. CDR1 and CDR2 from the germline V gene are SGHTA and FQGNSA. With 2 bases removed from V and 4 bases from J, the gap between germline ends came to 5 bases. The CDR3 spells CASSLSGTEAFF. The CDR3 nucleotides are TGTGCCAGCAGCTTATCGGGCACTGAAGCTTTCTTT.

This clone appeared many times. This chain joins TRBV7-2 and TRBJ2-3; the D is unclear. V lost 5 bases, J lost 3 bases, and 6 bases lay in between. The germline gives CDR1 SGHTA, CDR2 FQGNSA. The CDR3 runs 12 residues. CDR3 sequence: CASSQATDTQYF. The CDR3, as DNA: TGTGCCAGCAGCCAGGCAACAGATACGCAGTATTTT.

Only one count was recorded for this clone. The rearrangement joins TRBV7-3 to TRBJ2-7, with TRBD2 matching 9 bases. V trimming: 3 bases; J trimming: 0 bases; junction bases outside the gene matches: 3. CDR1 is SGHTA and CDR2 is FQGTGA in the germline V gene. CDR3 size: 15 residues. As DNA, the CDR3 is TGTGCCAGCAGCTTCCTAGCGGGGAGCTCCTACGAGCAGTACTTC. This gives the protein CASSFLAGSSYEQYF.

This clone was picked up a small number of times. V usage is TRBV4-2 and J usage is TRBJ2-1; no clear D. CDR3 length: 14 residues. The V gene's germline CDR1 is LGHNA and CDR2 YNFKEQ. Trimming took 4 bases from V and 5 from J, leaving 12 bases between them. CDR3 coding DNA: TGTGCCAGCAGCCTAGTAGAAAGAAACAATGAGCAGTTCTTC. Translation: CASSLVERNNEQFF.

About this clone itself: Other DNA sequences of this sample code for an identical CDR3. This chain uses TRBV30 with TRBJ2-5; weak D call: TRBD1 (7 bases). This CDR3 comprises 14 residues. Between the trimmed V and J ends, which lost 3 bases and 4 bases, there was a span of 15 bases. CDR1 is GTSNPN, CDR2 SVGIG, per germline (reference sequence). The CDR3 DNA is TGTGCCTGGAGATTTGCAGGGGGGAGAGAGACCCAGTACTTC. As protein: CAWRFAGGRETQYF.

This rearrangement joins TRBV19 to TRBJ2-3; tentative D call: TRBD2 (6 bases). The V end lost 4 bases, the J end lost 5 bases, and 16 bases lay between the germline ends. Germline V gene lookup returns CDR1 LNHDA and CDR2 SQIVND (reference sequence). This CDR3 contains 15 residues. CDR3 nucleotide sequence: TGTGCCAGTAGTAATTTGGGGACGCGGGGAGATACGCAGTATTTT. This gives the protein CASSNLGTRGDTQYF.

The chain joins TRBV7-9 to TRBJ1-2; D gene unclear. CDR1 is SEHNR, CDR2 FQNEAQ, per germline (reference sequence). Between the trimmed V and J ends, which lost 0 bases and 4 bases, there was a span of 9 bases. The CDR3 runs to 14 residues. The CDR3 region is CASSLAEGLYGYTF. The CDR3 nucleotides are TGTGCCAGCAGCTTAGCGGAGGGTCTCTATGGCTACACCTTC.

V and J are TRBV6-5 and TRBJ1-3, with a possible D match to TRBD1 (6 bases). V was pared by 6 bases and J by 4 bases, with 10 bases between. The CDR3 spans 13 residues. Germline V CDR1 and CDR2: MNHEY, SVGAGI. The CDR3 DNA reads TGTGCCAGCAGGGACAGTAAAGGAAACACCATATATTTT. Its translation: CASRDSKGNTIYF.

V and J are TRBV7-9 and TRBJ2-7; the match to TRBD1 covers 8 bases. This CDR3 contains 15 residues. The V gene's germline CDR1 is SEHNR and CDR2 FQNEAQ (reference sequence). Trimming removed 5 bases from V and 4 bases from J; junction bases left unmatched: 10. CDR3 bases: TGTGCCAGCAGCGACCAGGGACAGGCGAAATACGAGCAGTACTTC. It yields the protein CASSDQGQAKYEQYF.

The chain employs TRBV7-8 and TRBJ2-2; D perhaps matches TRBD1 (6 bases). This CDR3 has 15 amino acids. The ends were cut back, 2 bases at V and 2 bases at J, with 9 bases in the middle. CDR1 is SGHVS, CDR2 FQNEAQ, per germline. The CDR3 nucleotides are TGTGCCAGCAGCTTACAGGGGATAAACACCGGGGAGCTGTTTTTT. It encodes CASSLQGINTGELFF.

The gene calls are TRBV27 and TRBJ2-2, with D perhaps matching TRBD1 (7 bases). Trimming took off 3 bases at V and 5 bases at J, with 13 bases between the two ends. This CDR3 contains 15 residues. CDR1 MNHEY and CDR2 SMNVEV come from the germline V gene (reference sequence). This CDR3 reads CASSFGGGLTGELFF. The CDR3 coding sequence is TGTGCCAGCAGTTTTGGAGGGGGCTTGACCGGGGAGCTGTTTTTT.

This clone was seen repeatedly, ten times or more. V gene TRBV4-1 combines with J gene TRBJ1-2, with 9 bases matching TRBD1. Germline V gene sequence: CDR1 MGHRA, CDR2 YSYEKL. This CDR3 spans 13 amino acids. Germline trimming cut 2 bases from V and 7 bases from J; bases unmatched to any gene: 2. The CDR3 region has the DNA TGCGCCAGCAGCCAACCGACAGGGGGTGGCTACACCTTC. It yields the protein CASSQPTGGGYTF.

This sequence joins TRBV29-1 and TRBJ2-5; possibly TRBD2 for D (6 bases). This CDR3 is 14 amino acids long. Trimming cost V 7 bases and J 3 bases, with 18 bases left between them. CDR1 is SQVTM and CDR2 is ANQGSEA in the germline V gene. DNA for the CDR3: TGCAGCGAACAACCGGGACTTGCTGAAGAGACCCAGTACTTC. It yields the protein CSEQPGLAEETQYF.

This clone has at least ten counts. This chain joins TRBV19 and TRBJ2-3, with D unresolved. Germline CDR1 and CDR2: LNHDA and SQIVND (reference sequence). The CDR3 is 12 amino acids. Trimming left V 6 bases short and J 2 bases short, with 6 bases between. This chain's CDR3 is CASSPSTDTQYF. The CDR3 DNA is TGTGCCAGTAGCCCTTCCACAGATACGCAGTATTTT.